Detailed here is one TCR beta chain. The repertoire was sequenced with immunoSEQ multiplex PCR; TCRdb's copy has only in-frame clones and lacks some. The profile shows around 130,000 clones, 90% to 98% of them singletons. The source of the sample is a study of T cell changes during pregnancy in multiple sclerosis. The CDR3 contains 15 residues. Trimming removed 4 bases from V and 4 bases from J, with 17 bases in between. From germline, CDR1 is SGDLS and CDR2 YYNGEE. The sequence derives from a female donor with multiple sclerosis, enrolled in a pregnancy study. The specimen comprised peripheral blood, sampled after pregnancy. The V and J genes are TRBV9 and TRBJ2-5; TRBD2 is a possible D gene (7 bases). DNA for the CDR3: TGTGCCAGCAGCTCTGGGACTAACAGGGCAGAGACCCAGTACTTC. Its protein is CASSSGTNRAETQYF.